The 30 T cell receptor beta chains reported below all come from one sample, sequenced in a study of T cell responses to AZD1222 COVID-19 vaccine. Profiling relied on immunoSEQ multiplex PCR, and the TCRdb table lists in-frame clones only, not all of them. The table lists about 160,000 clones, 90% to 95% of them singletons. Sequences were derived from peripheral blood, sampled on day 0 of MenACWY control vaccination. The receptors derive from an adult in good health.

The chain has TRBV7-9 and TRBJ2-2, with D perhaps matching TRBD1 (5 bases). V was cut by 11 bases and J by 1 base, with 11 bases left in between. Germline assignment: CDR1 SEHNR and CDR2 FQNEAQ (reference sequence). This CDR3 is 13 amino acids long. This CDR3 is CAFKGLNTGELFF. The CDR3 DNA sequence: TGTGCCTTTAAGGGGCTGAACACCGGGGAGCTGTTTTTT.

This sequence joins TRBV19 and TRBJ2-1; possibly TRBD1 for D (5 bases). V lost 0 bases, J lost 16 bases, and 13 bases lay in between. The CDR3 loop spans 12 amino acids. Germline V gene sequence: CDR1 LNHDA, CDR2 SQIVND (reference sequence). The CDR3 region is CASSIERQGLFF. The CDR3 DNA sequence: TGTGCCAGTAGTATAGAGCGGCAGGGATTATTCTTC.

Only a few counts were recorded for this clone. The rearrangement uses TRBV12-3 or TRBV12-4 and TRBJ1-1; D is uncertain. The V and J ends lost 3 bases and 6 bases respectively, with 11 bases between them. The CDR3 totals 13 residues. The CDR3 is CASSLYASAEAFF. The CDR3, as DNA: TGTGCCAGCAGTTTGTACGCTAGCGCTGAAGCTTTCTTT.

J is TRBJ1-5 and V is TRBV3-1 (or the pseudogene TRBV3-2); D is perhaps TRBD1 (5 bases). V was clipped by 0 bases and J by 5 bases, with 14 bases between them. CDR1 and CDR2 from the germline V gene are LGHDT and YNNKEL (reference sequence). The CDR3 is made up of 16 amino acids. The CDR3 loop reads CASSQERGGNYQPQHF. As DNA, the CDR3 is TGTGCCAGCAGCCAAGAACGGGGGGGAAACTATCAGCCCCAGCATTTT.

The chain employs TRBV11-2 and TRBJ2-7; no reliable D call. V was cut by 0 bases and J by 3 bases, with 9 bases left in between. Germline loops: CDR1 SGHAT, CDR2 FQNNGV. This CDR3 has 14 residues. The CDR3 reads CASSLDGTHYEQYF. The CDR3 nucleotides are TGTGCCAGCAGCTTAGATGGCACTCACTACGAGCAGTACTTC.

V and J are TRBV4-2 and TRBJ2-7, with 10 bases lining up with TRBD1. V gave up 0 bases and J gave up 2 bases; unmatched junction bases: 4. The CDR3 has 16 amino acids. CDR1 is LGHNA, CDR2 YNFKEQ, per germline. DNA of the CDR3: TGTGCCAGCAGCCAAGATATGGGGACAGGGGCCTACGAGCAGTACTTC. Its protein product is CASSQDMGTGAYEQYF.

The chain has TRBV28 and TRBJ2-5; 8 positions match TRBD2. This CDR3 comprises 14 residues. The germline V gene has CDR1 MDHEN and CDR2 SYDVKM. The V and J ends lost 2 bases and 5 bases, in that order; junction bases with no gene match: 4. This CDR3 is CASSLASGLETQYF. CDR3 in DNA: TGTGCCAGCAGTTTAGCTAGCGGGTTGGAGACCCAGTACTTC. The full variable domain, with the rest looked up from reference TRBV28 and TRBJ2-5, is DVKVTQSSRYLVKRTGEKVFLECVQDMDHENMFWYRQDPGLGLRLIYFSYDVKMKEKGDIPEGYSVSREKKERFSLILESASTNQTSMYLCASSLASGLETQYFGPGTRLLVL.

V is TRBV10-3 and J is TRBJ2-7, with 11 bases fitting TRBD1. Trimming removed 2 bases from V and 7 bases from J; junction bases left unmatched: 7. In germline, CDR1 is ENHRY, CDR2 SYGVKD. The CDR3 runs 15 residues. The CDR3, as DNA: TGTGCCATCAGTGAGGGACAGGGGGCCTCGCTGGAGCAGTACTTC. Translating it yields CAISEGQGASLEQYF.

This chain uses TRBV6-1 with TRBJ1-6; no clear D. The V end lost 1 base, the J end lost 4 bases, and 2 bases lay between the germline ends. Germline CDR1 MNHNS, CDR2 SASEGT. CDR3 size: 13 residues. The CDR3 coding sequence is TGTGCCAGCAGTGAAGGTTATAATTCACCCCTCCACTTT. Residues: CASSEGYNSPLHF.

The chain couples TRBV27 to TRBJ1-4, with 8 bases aligning to TRBD1. Looked up from germline, CDR1 is MNHEY and CDR2 is SMNVEV (reference sequence). The CDR3 length is 15 residues. The V segment lost 5 bases and the J segment 0 bases; nucleotides outside the gene matches: 2. The CDR3 DNA follows: TGTGCCAGCAGTCTACAGGGGGCAACTAATGAAAAACTGTTTTTT. It specifies CASSLQGATNEKLFF. Drawing the rest from reference TRBV27 and TRBJ1-4, the complete variable domain is EAQVTQNPRYLITVTGKKLTVTCSQNMNHEYMSWYRQDPGLGLRQIYYSMNVEVTDKGDVPEGYKVSRKEKRNFPLILESPSPNQTSLYFCASSLQGATNEKLFFGSGTQLSVL.

This clone was seen only once. The gene calls are TRBV15 and TRBJ2-7, with D perhaps matching TRBD2 (5 bases). This CDR3 is 16 amino acids long. From germline, CDR1 is LNHNV and CDR2 YYDKDF (reference sequence). V was pared by 5 bases and J by 5 bases, with 22 bases between. CDR3 coding DNA: TGTGCCACCAGCCCAATTCCGCCGACTACGTTGGACGAGCAGTACTTC. Its protein product is CATSPIPPTTLDEQYF.

This chain joins TRBV11-2 and TRBJ2-7, with TRBD2 matching 7 bases. V gave up 4 bases and J gave up 0 bases; unmatched junction bases: 3. CDR3 length: 14 amino acids. CDR1 is SGHAT, CDR2 FQNNGV, per germline. CDR3: CASSSSSGSYEQYF. In DNA, the CDR3 is TGTGCCAGCAGCTCGTCTAGCGGCTCCTACGAGCAGTACTTC.

The chain employs TRBV6-5 and TRBJ2-7, with D perhaps matching TRBD1 or TRBD2 (6 bases each). The CDR3 is 13 amino acids. Germline values: CDR1 MNHEY, CDR2 SVGAGI. V shed 6 bases and J shed 9 bases, with 18 bases lying between them. In DNA form, the CDR3 reads TGTGCCAGCAGGCCTCCGGGGGCAGAGGGGCAGTACTTC. Protein sequence: CASRPPGAEGQYF.

The rearrangement joins TRBV28 to TRBJ2-1; 11 bases line up with TRBD2. V lost 7 bases to trimming and J lost 0 bases; unmatched junction nucleotides: 5. This CDR3 region has 16 residues. CDR1 MDHEN and CDR2 SYDVKM come from the germline V gene. DNA for the CDR3: TGTGCCAGCATATTAGCGGGAGGGCCCTCCTACAATGAGCAGTTCTTC. It translates to CASILAGGPSYNEQFF.

J is TRBJ1-6 and V is TRBV2; TRBD1 matches at 7 bases. This CDR3 region has 15 residues. Germline lookup yields CDR1 SNHLY and CDR2 FYNNEI. After removal of 6 bases from V and 4 bases from J, the junction contained 6 bases not matched to a gene. The CDR3 is CASRDGQAYNSPLHF. For the CDR3, the DNA is TGTGCCAGCAGGGACGGACAGGCTTATAATTCACCCCTCCACTTT.

The rearrangement joins TRBV9 to TRBJ2-7; D not certain. The CDR3 runs to 13 residues. V was shortened by 0 bases and J by 1 base, with 5 bases between the two germline ends. Germline-derived CDR1 and CDR2 are SGDLS and YYNGEE. The CDR3 protein is CASSVAPSYEQYF. CDR3 bases: TGTGCCAGCAGCGTAGCTCCTTCCTACGAGCAGTACTTC.

This chain joins TRBV30 and TRBJ2-1; TRBD1 matches at 9 bases. The CDR3 is made up of 15 amino acids. With 1 base clipped from V and 2 bases from J, the junction kept 3 bases outside the gene matches. Germline CDR1 GTSNPN, CDR2 SVGIG (reference sequence). CDR3 amino acids: CAWSAGQGTYNEQFF. The CDR3 DNA reads as TGTGCCTGGAGTGCGGGACAGGGAACCTACAATGAGCAGTTCTTC.

This clone was observed a single time. The V gene is TRBV6-5, the J gene TRBJ2-5; 8 bases are a match to TRBD1. Trimming removed 4 bases from V and 4 bases from J; junction bases left unmatched: 5. Germline V gene lookup returns CDR1 MNHEY and CDR2 SVGAGI. This CDR3 is built from 14 residues. DNA for the CDR3: TGTGCCAGCAGTTTGGACAGGGTGATAGAGACCCAGTACTTC. This codes for CASSLDRVIETQYF.

The chain combines TRBV29-1 with TRBJ2-7; 7 bases agree with TRBD2. The CDR3 sequence is 14 residues long. The germline gives CDR1 SQVTM, CDR2 ANQGSEA. The J segment lost 3 bases and the V segment lost 1 base, leaving 6 bases of the junction unmatched. In DNA, the CDR3 is TGCAGCGTTGAAGCTGGCGGGAGCTTCTACGAGCAGTACTTC. As protein: CSVEAGGSFYEQYF.

This chain joins TRBV27 and TRBJ2-7; 8 bases match TRBD1. V was clipped by 2 bases and J by 3 bases; unmatched bases: 6. This CDR3 comprises 15 residues. Germline CDR1 and CDR2: MNHEY and SMNVEV (reference sequence). The CDR3 DNA reads as TGTGCCAGCAGTTTACCTGGACAGGGAAGCTACGAGCAGTACTTC. Amino acids: CASSLPGQGSYEQYF.

The V call is TRBV19, the J call TRBJ1-1; 7 nucleotides align to TRBD1. Germline CDR1 is LNHDA and CDR2 is SQIVND (reference sequence). J gave up 6 bases and V 6 bases, and 4 bases lay outside the gene matches. The CDR3 consists of 12 residues. The CDR3 sequence: CASRGTASEAFF. The CDR3 DNA reads TGTGCCAGTAGGGGGACAGCATCTGAAGCTTTCTTT.

The chain has TRBV5-4 and TRBJ2-4; D may be TRBD1 (5 bases). V was pared by 4 bases and J by 0 bases, with 17 bases between. Germline V lookup: CDR1 SGHNT, CDR2 YYREEE (reference sequence). The CDR3 totals 17 residues. The CDR3 sequence is CASSPDIGLLAKNIQYF. CDR3 in DNA: TGTGCCAGCAGCCCGGACATCGGATTGCTAGCCAAAAACATTCAGTACTTC.

The rearrangement uses TRBV7-3 and TRBJ1-4; the D gene is possibly TRBD1 (6 bases). The CDR3 spans 16 residues. V shed 2 bases and J shed 0 bases, with 10 bases lying between them. Germline loops: CDR1 SGHTA, CDR2 FQGTGA. The DNA of the CDR3 is TGTGCCAGCAGCTTACAGGGGAGAGCAACTAATGAAAAACTGTTTTTT. It translates to CASSLQGRATNEKLFF. Full variable domain (rest looked up from reference TRBV7-3 and TRBJ1-4): GAGVSQTPSNKVTEKGKYVELRCDPISGHTALYWYRQSLGQGPEFLIYFQGTGAADDSGLPNDRFFAVRPEGSVSTLKIQRTERGDSAVYLCASSLQGRATNEKLFFGSGTQLSVL.

This clone was seen only once. The chain joins TRBV20-1 to TRBJ2-5, with TRBD1 as a possible D gene (5 bases). Germline lookup yields CDR1 DFQATT and CDR2 SNEGSKA (reference sequence). V lost 3 bases and J lost 1, with 9 bases in between. The CDR3 is made up of 13 amino acids. The CDR3 reads CSASLGRQETQYF. The CDR3 nucleotides read TGCAGTGCTAGTTTGGGGCGCCAAGAGACCCAGTACTTC.

The rearrangement joins TRBV3-1 (or the pseudogene TRBV3-2) to TRBJ1-6; D may be TRBD1 (5 bases). The CDR3 consists of 15 residues. In germline, CDR1 is LGHDT, CDR2 YNNKEL (reference sequence). The ends were cut back, 4 bases at V and 7 bases at J, with 14 bases in the middle. This CDR3 reads CASSLAGGLNSPLHF. CDR3 coding DNA: TGTGCCAGCAGCCTTGCCGGGGGGTTGAATTCACCCCTCCACTTT.

V gene TRBV5-3 combines with J gene TRBJ2-7, with TRBD2 matching 9 bases. TRBV5-3 has ORF status, its function being uncertain. V was pared by 0 bases and J by 2 bases, with 3 bases of the junction left unmatched. The CDR3 sequence is 15 residues long. In DNA, the CDR3 is TGTGCCAGAAGCTTGGGGTTAGCGGGAGCCTACGAGCAGTACTTC. Translating it yields CARSLGLAGAYEQYF.

This chain connects TRBV12-5 to TRBJ2-7, with D uncertain. Trimming left V 3 bases short and J 2 bases short, with 11 bases between. The CDR3 extends over 14 amino acids. Per the germline V gene, CDR1 is LGHNT and CDR2 is FRNRAP. The CDR3 loop is CASGLGALPYEQYF. CDR3 coding DNA: TGTGCTAGTGGTTTAGGCGCCCTACCCTACGAGCAGTACTTC.

This chain connects TRBV29-1 to TRBJ2-3; possible D gene TRBD2, 6 bases. The germline CDR1 and CDR2 sequences are SQVTM and ANQGSEA. Trimming removed 1 base from V and 7 bases from J, with 21 bases in between. The CDR3 loop spans 16 amino acids. DNA of the CDR3: TGCAGCGTTGAAGGGGACTCCGTATTGGGTCCCAATACGCAGTATTTT. Protein product: CSVEGDSVLGPNTQYF.

This clone occurred once. The CDR3 loop is CAISGIAGGTDTQYF. Here the CDR3 DNA reads TGTGCCATCAGTGGAATAGCGGGAGGTACAGATACGCAGTATTTT. The chain employs TRBV10-3 and TRBJ2-3; TRBD2 aligns across 10 bases. This CDR3 contains 15 residues. After removal of 4 bases from V and 3 bases from J, the junction contained 4 bases not matched to a gene. The germline gives CDR1 ENHRY, CDR2 SYGVKD.

The chain uses TRBV5-1 and TRBJ2-7; D is uncertain. The CDR3 extends over 12 amino acids. Trimming removed 0 bases at V and 7 bases at J, with 8 bases between. The germline V gene encodes CDR1 SGHRS and CDR2 YFSETQ. CDR3: CASSLVGLEQYF. The CDR3 region has the DNA TGCGCCAGCAGCTTGGTCGGCTTAGAGCAGTACTTC.